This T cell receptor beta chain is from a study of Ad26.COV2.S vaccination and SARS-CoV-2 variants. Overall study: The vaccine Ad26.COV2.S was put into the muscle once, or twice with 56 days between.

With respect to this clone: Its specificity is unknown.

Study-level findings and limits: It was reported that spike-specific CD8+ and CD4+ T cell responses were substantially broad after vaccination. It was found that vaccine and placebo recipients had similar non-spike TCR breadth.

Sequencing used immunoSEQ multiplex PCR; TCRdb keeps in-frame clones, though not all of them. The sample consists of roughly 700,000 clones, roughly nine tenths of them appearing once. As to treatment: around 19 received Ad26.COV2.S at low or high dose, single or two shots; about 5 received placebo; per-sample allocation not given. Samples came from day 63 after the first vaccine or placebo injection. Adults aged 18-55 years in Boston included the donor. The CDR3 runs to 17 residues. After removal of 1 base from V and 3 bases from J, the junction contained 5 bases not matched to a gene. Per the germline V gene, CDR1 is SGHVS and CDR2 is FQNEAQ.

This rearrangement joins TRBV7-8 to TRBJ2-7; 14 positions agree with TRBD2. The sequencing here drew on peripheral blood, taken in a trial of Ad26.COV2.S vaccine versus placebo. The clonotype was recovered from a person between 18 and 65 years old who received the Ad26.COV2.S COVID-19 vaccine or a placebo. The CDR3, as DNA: TGTGCCAGCAGCTTAGGGGTTGGGACTAGCGGGGGCTACGAGCAGTACTTC. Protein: CASSLGVGTSGGYEQYF.